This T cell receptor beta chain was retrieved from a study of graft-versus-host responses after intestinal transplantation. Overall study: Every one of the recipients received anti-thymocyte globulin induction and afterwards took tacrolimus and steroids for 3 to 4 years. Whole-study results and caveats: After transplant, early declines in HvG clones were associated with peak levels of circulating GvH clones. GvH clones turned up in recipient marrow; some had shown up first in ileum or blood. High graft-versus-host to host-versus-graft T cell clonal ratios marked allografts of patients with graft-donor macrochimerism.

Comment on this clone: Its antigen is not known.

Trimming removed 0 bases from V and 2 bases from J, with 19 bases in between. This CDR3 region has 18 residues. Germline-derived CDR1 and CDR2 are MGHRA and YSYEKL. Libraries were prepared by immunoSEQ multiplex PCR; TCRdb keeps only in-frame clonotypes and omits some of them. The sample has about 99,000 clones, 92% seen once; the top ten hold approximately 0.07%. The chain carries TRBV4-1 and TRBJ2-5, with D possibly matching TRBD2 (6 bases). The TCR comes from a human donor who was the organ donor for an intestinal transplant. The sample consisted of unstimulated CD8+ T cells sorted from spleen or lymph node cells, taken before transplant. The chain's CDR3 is CASSQDRLTSSGQETQYF. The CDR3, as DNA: TGCGCCAGCAGCCAAGATCGTCTAACTAGCTCGGGGCAAGAGACCCAGTACTTC.